These 19 T cell receptor beta chains share one sample of origin, sequenced in a study of long-term antiretroviral therapy in people with HIV. The run of the v3.0 immunoSEQ assay was at survey level. Clones were sequenced by immunoSEQ multiplex PCR, and TCRdb holds only the in-frame ones, with some missing. The sample has some 25,000 clones; around four fifths are singletons. Specimen: unsorted PBMCs, collected around 4.3 years after starting antiretroviral therapy. The origin of the receptors is a man aged 25-45 years with HIV.

This chain joins TRBV7-5 and TRBJ1-5; no check of the table's D call, TRBD1, against the DNA was made. TRBV7-5 is recorded as a pseudogene. The CDR3 has 16 amino acids. The CDR3 spells CARSLIGTGSNQPQHF. The DNA of the CDR3 is TGTGCCAGAAGCTTAATTGGGACAGGGTCCAATCAGCCCCAGCATTTT.

The chain combines TRBV4-1 with TRBJ1-3; TRBD1 is a possible D gene (5 bases). Trimming took 2 bases from V and 0 from J, leaving 20 bases between them. The CDR3 loop spans 19 amino acids. Germline-derived CDR1 and CDR2 are MGHRA and YSYEKL. The CDR3 DNA is TGCGCCAGCAGCCAAAGGGACGCAACCTACGGAAACTCTGGAAACACCATATATTTT. Amino acid sequence: CASSQRDATYGNSGNTIYF.

This rearrangement joins TRBV6-6 to TRBJ1-3; 7 nucleotides match TRBD1. Per the germline V gene, CDR1 is MNHNY and CDR2 is SVGAGI (reference sequence). The length of the CDR3 is 14 residues. V gave up 6 bases and J gave up 4 bases; unmatched junction bases: 6. This CDR3 is CASSLQGQGNTIYF. CDR3 nucleotides: TGTGCCAGCAGCCTACAGGGGCAGGGAAACACCATATATTTT.

V and J are TRBV4-3 and TRBJ2-7, with 11 nucleotides matching TRBD2. The V segment lost 0 bases and the J segment 7 bases; nucleotides outside the gene matches: 14. The CDR3 length is 18 residues. CDR1 and CDR2 from the germline V gene are LGHNA and YSLEER. This CDR3 is CASSQDRYVAGGLWEQYF. The CDR3 nucleotides read TGCGCCAGCAGCCAAGATCGATACGTAGCGGGAGGGTTATGGGAGCAGTACTTC.

The chain has TRBV11-2 and TRBJ2-3; TRBD2 matches 9 bases. CDR1 and CDR2 (germline): SGHAT, FQNNGV. The CDR3 is 16 residues long. V shed 2 bases and J 5 bases; nucleotides not matched to a gene: 8. CDR3 residues: CASSLRLAGIGDTQYF. As DNA, the CDR3 is TGTGCCAGCAGCTTAAGGCTAGCGGGGATTGGAGATACGCAGTATTTT.

In its sample, this clone was seen once. CDR3 loop: CASGSLGTPSRDGYTF. DNA of the CDR3: TGTGCCAGCGGATCTCTCGGAACTCCCTCTAGGGATGGCTACACCTTC. V and J are TRBV28 and TRBJ1-2; D unresolved. In germline, CDR1 is MDHEN, CDR2 SYDVKM. With 8 bases removed from V and 6 bases from J, the gap between germline ends came to 25 bases. This CDR3 is built from 16 residues.

The chain combines TRBV5-1 with TRBJ1-1, with 7 nucleotides matching TRBD1. The V gene's germline CDR1 is SGHRS and CDR2 YFSETQ. Trimming at V came to 7 bases and at J to 1 base, leaving 7 bases not matched to a gene. The CDR3 is made up of 14 amino acids. Written as DNA, the CDR3 is TGCGCCAGCGCCCACAGGGGTGAGAACACTGAAGCTTTCTTT. Amino acids: CASAHRGENTEAFF.

The rearrangement uses TRBV7-8 and TRBJ1-1; no clear D gene. CDR3 length: 14 residues. The germline V and J ends were trimmed by 4 bases and 1 base, with 10 bases remaining between them. The germline gives CDR1 SGHVS, CDR2 FQNEAQ. The CDR3 DNA is TGTGCCAGCAGCTCAACTCCGCGGAACACTGAAGCTTTCTTT. Its translation is CASSSTPRNTEAFF.

The J gene is TRBJ2-7, the V gene TRBV7-9, with TRBD1 identical over 8 bases. CDR1 and CDR2 (germline): SEHNR, FQNEAQ (reference sequence). V dropped 5 bases and J dropped 4; count of bases not matched to a gene: 13. CDR3 length equals 16 residues. The CDR3 loop reads CASSAKNRDRIYEQYF. The CDR3 DNA reads TGTGCCAGCAGCGCCAAAAACCGGGACAGGATTTACGAGCAGTACTTC.

This clone has just a few counts. The chain employs TRBV19 and TRBJ1-2; D is perhaps TRBD1 (5 bases). The V end was cut by 6 bases, the J end by 4 bases, with 15 bases between. The CDR3 has 14 amino acids. Germline V gene sequence: CDR1 LNHDA, CDR2 SQIVND (reference sequence). The CDR3 DNA follows: TGTGCCAGTAGAGCCGGGGAGGGGATCTATGGCTACACCTTC. It is translated as CASRAGEGIYGYTF.

The chain has TRBV9 and TRBJ2-4, with D possibly matching TRBD1 (5 bases). Germline CDR1 and CDR2: SGDLS and YYNGEE. The CDR3 spans 14 residues. V lost 0 bases and J lost 6, with 10 bases in between. The CDR3 nucleotides are TGTGCCAGCAGCGTAGTAGGGGATGGAAACATTCAGTACTTC. This gives the protein CASSVVGDGNIQYF.

The rearrangement links TRBV5-5 to TRBJ2-7; D gene uncertain. With 0 bases removed from V and 2 bases from J, the gap between germline ends came to 6 bases. CDR3 length equals 13 residues. Germline V gene lookup returns CDR1 SGHKS and CDR2 YYEKEE (reference sequence). The CDR3 bases are TGTGCCAGCAGCTTGGACGAGGCCTACGAGCAGTACTTC. Amino acid sequence: CASSLDEAYEQYF. The full variable domain, with the rest looked up from reference TRBV5-5 and TRBJ2-7, is DAGVTQSPTHLIKTRGQQVTLRCSPISGHKSVSWYQQVLGQGPQFIFQYYEKEERGRGNFPDRFSARQFPNYSSELNVNALLLGDSALYLCASSLDEAYEQYFGPGTRLTVT.

The chain carries TRBV19 and TRBJ1-2; no clear D gene. V was trimmed by 3 bases and J by 4 bases, leaving 12 bases between them. CDR3 length: 14 residues. Germline V lookup: CDR1 LNHDA, CDR2 SQIVND (reference sequence). CDR3 nucleotides: TGTGCCAGTAGTATTCTCGCGGACCTCTATGGCTACACCTTC. Translated, it gives CASSILADLYGYTF.

This chain connects TRBV5-1 to TRBJ2-7, with TRBD1 identical over 7 bases. The CDR3 has 14 amino acids. Per the germline V gene, CDR1 is SGHRS and CDR2 is YFSETQ. Trimming removed 4 bases from V and 2 bases from J; junction bases left unmatched: 6. CDR3 nucleotide sequence: TGCGCCAGCAGCCCGGACAGGACCCCCTACGAGCAGTACTTC. This codes for CASSPDRTPYEQYF.

V usage is TRBV7-2 and J usage is TRBJ1-2; perhaps TRBD1 as D (6 bases). V was shortened by 1 base and J by 3 bases, with 9 bases between the two germline ends. The CDR3 has 14 amino acids. CDR1 SGHTA and CDR2 FQGNSA come from the germline V gene. In DNA form, the CDR3 reads TGTGCCAGCAGCTTAGTGGGGGCGGACTATGGCTACACCTTC. It translates to CASSLVGADYGYTF.

This clone was found a few times. V usage is TRBV7-3 and J usage is TRBJ1-2; possible D gene TRBD1, 5 bases. This CDR3 comprises 13 residues. Germline loops: CDR1 SGHTA, CDR2 FQGTGA. The V and J ends lost 4 bases and 8 bases respectively, with 14 bases between them. The CDR3 nucleotides read TGTGCCAGCAGCTATAGTAACGGGGACGGCTACACCTTC. As protein: CASSYSNGDGYTF.

V gene TRBV5-5 combines with J gene TRBJ2-1; D is perhaps TRBD1 (5 bases). Germline values: CDR1 SGHKS, CDR2 YYEKEE (reference sequence). V was cut by 4 bases and J by 4 bases, with 6 bases left in between. The CDR3 has 12 amino acids. CDR3 in DNA: TGTGCCAGCAGCCGACAGTACAATGAGCAGTTCTTC. The encoded protein is CASSRQYNEQFF.

V usage is TRBV6-1 and J usage is TRBJ1-5, with D uncertain. Germline lookup yields CDR1 MNHNS and CDR2 SASEGT. V was trimmed by 2 bases and J by 2 bases, leaving 4 bases between them. The CDR3 loop spans 13 amino acids. CDR3 sequence: CASSEYGNQPQHF. The CDR3, as DNA: TGTGCCAGCAGTGAATATGGCAATCAGCCCCAGCATTTT.

This clone has just one count. The chain combines TRBV5-1 with TRBJ2-6, with 8 bases aligning to TRBD2. Trimming took 4 bases from V and 2 from J; bases not matched to a gene: 8. This CDR3 has 17 amino acids. Germline loops: CDR1 SGHRS, CDR2 YFSETQ. The CDR3 bases are TGCGCCAGCAGCCCCCCGGGGGGGGGAGCTGGGGCCAACGTCCTGACTTTC. The encoded protein is CASSPPGGGAGANVLTF.